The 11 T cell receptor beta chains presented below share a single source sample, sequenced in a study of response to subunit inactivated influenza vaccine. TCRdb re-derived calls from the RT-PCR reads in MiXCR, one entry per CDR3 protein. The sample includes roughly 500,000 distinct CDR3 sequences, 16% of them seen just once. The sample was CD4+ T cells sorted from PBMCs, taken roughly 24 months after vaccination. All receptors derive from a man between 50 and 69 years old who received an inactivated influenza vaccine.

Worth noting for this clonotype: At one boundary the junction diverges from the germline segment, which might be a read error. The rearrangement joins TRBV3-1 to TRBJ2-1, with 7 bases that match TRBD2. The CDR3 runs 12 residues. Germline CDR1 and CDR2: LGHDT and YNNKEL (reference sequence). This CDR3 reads CASSQGRGKQFF. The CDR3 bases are TGTGCCAGTAGCCAAGGGAGGGGCAAGCAGTTCTTC.

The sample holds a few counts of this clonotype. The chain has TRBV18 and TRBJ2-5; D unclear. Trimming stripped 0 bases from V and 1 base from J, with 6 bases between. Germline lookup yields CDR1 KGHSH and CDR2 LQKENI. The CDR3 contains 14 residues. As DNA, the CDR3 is TGTGCCAGCTCACCACCGGCAAGCCAAGAGACCCAGTACTTC. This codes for CASSPPASQETQYF.

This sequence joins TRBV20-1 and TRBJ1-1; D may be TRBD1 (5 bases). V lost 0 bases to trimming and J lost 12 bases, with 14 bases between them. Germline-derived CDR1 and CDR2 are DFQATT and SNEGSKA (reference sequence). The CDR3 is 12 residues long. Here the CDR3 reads CSARDPRRETFF. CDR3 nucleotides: TGCAGTGCTAGAGATCCCCGCAGGGAAACTTTCTTT.

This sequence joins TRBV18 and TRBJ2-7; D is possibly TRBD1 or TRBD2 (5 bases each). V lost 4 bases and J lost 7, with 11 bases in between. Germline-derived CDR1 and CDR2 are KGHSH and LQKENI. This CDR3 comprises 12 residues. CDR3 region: CASSRGSWEQYF. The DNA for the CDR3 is TGTGCCAGCTCACGGGGGAGCTGGGAGCAGTACTTC.

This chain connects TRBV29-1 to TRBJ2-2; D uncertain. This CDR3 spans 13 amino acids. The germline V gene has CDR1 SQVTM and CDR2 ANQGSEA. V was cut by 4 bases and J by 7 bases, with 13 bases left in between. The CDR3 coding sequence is TGCAGCGTTGGTCGACGGACCGACGGGGAGCTGTTTTTT. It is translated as CSVGRRTDGELFF.

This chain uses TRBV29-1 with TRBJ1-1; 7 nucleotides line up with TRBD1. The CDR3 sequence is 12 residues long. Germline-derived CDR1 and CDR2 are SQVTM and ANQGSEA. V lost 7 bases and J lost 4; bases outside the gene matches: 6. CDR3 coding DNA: TGCAGCGCGGACGGACAGGTCACTGAAGCTTTCTTT. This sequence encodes CSADGQVTEAFF.

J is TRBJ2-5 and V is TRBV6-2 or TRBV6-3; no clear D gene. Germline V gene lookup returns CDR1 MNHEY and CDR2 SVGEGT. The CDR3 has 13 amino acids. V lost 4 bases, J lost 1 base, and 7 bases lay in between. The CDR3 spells CASSSAVQETQYF. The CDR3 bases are TGTGCCAGCAGTTCCGCTGTCCAAGAGACCCAGTACTTC.

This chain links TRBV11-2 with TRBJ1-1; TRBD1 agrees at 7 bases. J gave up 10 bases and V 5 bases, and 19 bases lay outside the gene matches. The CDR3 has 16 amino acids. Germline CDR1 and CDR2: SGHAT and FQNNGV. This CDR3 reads CASSPIDTGDGSRAFF. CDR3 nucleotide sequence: TGTGCCAGCAGCCCCATTGATACAGGGGATGGTTCGAGAGCTTTCTTT.

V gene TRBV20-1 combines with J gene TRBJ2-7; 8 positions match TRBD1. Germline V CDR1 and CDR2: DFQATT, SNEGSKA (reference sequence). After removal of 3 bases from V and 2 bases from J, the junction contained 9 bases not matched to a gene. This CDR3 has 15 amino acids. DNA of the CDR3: TGCAGTGCTAGTCATCCCGGGACAGGCGCCTACGAGCAGTACTTC. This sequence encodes CSASHPGTGAYEQYF.

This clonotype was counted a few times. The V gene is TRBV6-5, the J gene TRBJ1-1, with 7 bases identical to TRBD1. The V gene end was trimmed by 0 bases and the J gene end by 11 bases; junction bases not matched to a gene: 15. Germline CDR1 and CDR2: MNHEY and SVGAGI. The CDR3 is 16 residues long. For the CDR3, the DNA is TGTGCCAGCAGTTACTCAGGGACAGCACTGACGAAGGTCGCTTTCTTT. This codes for CASSYSGTALTKVAFF.

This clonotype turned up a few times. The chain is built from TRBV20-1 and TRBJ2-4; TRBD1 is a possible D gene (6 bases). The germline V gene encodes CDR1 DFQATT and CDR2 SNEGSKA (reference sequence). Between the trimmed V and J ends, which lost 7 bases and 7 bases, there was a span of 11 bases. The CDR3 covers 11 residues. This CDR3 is CSVVDRNIQYF. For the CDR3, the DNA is TGCAGTGTAGTAGACAGGAACATTCAGTACTTC.